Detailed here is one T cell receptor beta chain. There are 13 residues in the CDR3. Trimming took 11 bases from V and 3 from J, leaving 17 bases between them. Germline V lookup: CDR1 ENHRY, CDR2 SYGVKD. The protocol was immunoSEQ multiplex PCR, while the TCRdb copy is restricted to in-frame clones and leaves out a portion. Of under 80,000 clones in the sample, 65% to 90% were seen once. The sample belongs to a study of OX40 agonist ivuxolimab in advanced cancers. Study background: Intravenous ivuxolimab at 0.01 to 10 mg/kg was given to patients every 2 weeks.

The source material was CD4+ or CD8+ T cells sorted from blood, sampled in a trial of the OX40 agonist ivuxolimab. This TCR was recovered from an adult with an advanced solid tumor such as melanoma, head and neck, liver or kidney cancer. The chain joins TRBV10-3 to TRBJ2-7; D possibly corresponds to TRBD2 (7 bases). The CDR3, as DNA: TGTGCCTCACTAGGGGGGGGGTACTACGAGCAGTACTTC. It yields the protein CASLGGGYYEQYF.